The 25 T cell receptor beta chains listed next were all sequenced from one sample in a study of blood T cell repertoires in COVID-19. Sequenced by immunoSEQ multiplex PCR; TCRdb stores in-frame clones only, minus some. The sample records under 300,000 clones, roughly 90% being singletons. Sequencing was done on a sample of PBMCs or T cells enriched from blood (not recorded which). The receptors come from a man aged 35 to 55 who had recovered from COVID-19.

The V and J genes are TRBV11-3 and TRBJ2-5; maybe TRBD2 (6 bases). V was trimmed by 0 bases and J by 0 bases, leaving 8 bases between them. This CDR3 region has 15 residues. Germline values: CDR1 SGHNT, CDR2 YENEEA. In nucleotides, the CDR3 is TGTGCCAGCAGCTTAGATCGGGGGAACCAAGAGACCCAGTACTTC. Amino acid sequence: CASSLDRGNQETQYF.

The V gene is TRBV7-8, the J gene TRBJ1-3; D remains ambiguous. In germline, CDR1 is SGHVS, CDR2 FQNEAQ. There are 19 residues in the CDR3. V was pared by 2 bases and J by 0 bases, with 20 bases between. CDR3 loop: CASSLFSNPLRISGNTIYF. DNA of the CDR3: TGTGCCAGCAGCTTATTCAGTAACCCACTAAGAATCTCTGGAAACACCATATATTTT.

The V and J genes are TRBV7-2 and TRBJ2-3; no clear D gene. CDR1 is SGHTA and CDR2 is FQGNSA in the germline V gene. This CDR3 contains 13 residues. V was cut by 4 bases and J by 8 bases, with 13 bases left in between. The CDR3 loop reads CASSSPQISTQYF. As DNA, the CDR3 is TGTGCCAGCAGCTCCCCACAAATATCTACGCAGTATTTT.

The chain couples TRBV6-5 to TRBJ1-1; 7 bases match TRBD1. J lost 0 bases, V lost 4 bases, and 5 bases had no gene match. From germline, CDR1 is MNHEY and CDR2 SVGAGI. This CDR3 spans 15 amino acids. CDR3 coding DNA: TGTGCCAGCAGTTCCCCGGACAGGATGAACACTGAAGCTTTCTTT. Amino acid sequence: CASSSPDRMNTEAFF.

V gene TRBV7-9 combines with J gene TRBJ2-1; 8 bases map to TRBD2. This CDR3 is 14 amino acids long. The germline gives CDR1 SEHNR, CDR2 FQNEAQ (reference sequence). V was clipped by 6 bases and J by 8 bases; unmatched bases: 9. The CDR3 DNA sequence: TGTGCCAGCAGACTCGGTAGCGGGATCGATGAGCAGTTCTTC. Its protein product is CASRLGSGIDEQFF. Combining the CDR3 with reference TRBV7-9 and TRBJ2-1 gives the whole variable domain DTGVSQNPRHKITKRGQNVTFRCDPISEHNRLYWYRQTLGQGPEFLTYFQNEAQLEKSRLLSDRFSAERPKGSFSTLEIQRTEQGDSAMYLCASRLGSGIDEQFFGPGTRLTVL.

This chain joins TRBV30 and TRBJ1-5, with 7 bases lining up with TRBD1. V dropped 3 bases and J dropped 6; count of bases not matched to a gene: 5. Germline-derived CDR1 and CDR2 are GTSNPN and SVGIG (reference sequence). This CDR3 is 13 amino acids long. The CDR3 sequence is CAWSKQGSQPQHF. Written as DNA, the CDR3 is TGTGCCTGGAGCAAACAGGGGAGTCAGCCCCAGCATTTT.

The count of this clone is one. The chain has TRBV5-8 and TRBJ2-3, with D perhaps TRBD2 (5 bases). Trimming removed 4 bases from V and 0 bases from J, with 12 bases in between. CDR1 SGHTS and CDR2 YDEGEE come from the germline V gene. The CDR3 totals 15 residues. CDR3 sequence reads: CASSRGISSTDTQYF. The CDR3 nucleotides are TGTGCCAGCAGCCGAGGGATTTCTAGCACAGATACGCAGTATTTT.

The CDR3 sequence: CASISQGYNSPLHF. The CDR3 nucleotides read TGTGCCAGCATATCACAGGGATATAATTCACCCCTCCACTTT. This chain uses TRBV2 with TRBJ1-6, with TRBD1 as a possible D gene (6 bases). The CDR3 runs to 14 residues. The V gene's germline CDR1 is SNHLY and CDR2 FYNNEI. V was shortened by 7 bases and J by 4 bases, with 11 bases between the two germline ends.

This clone was seen just once. The J gene is TRBJ2-1, the V gene TRBV19; TRBD2 matches 9 bases. J was trimmed by 9 bases and V by 3 bases; bases with no gene match: 9. The CDR3 runs 15 residues. Per the germline V gene, CDR1 is LNHDA and CDR2 is SQIVND (reference sequence). The CDR3 region has the DNA TGTGCCAGTAGTATTAAGGGACTAGCAGCCGTTGAGCAGTTCTTC. It encodes CASSIKGLAAVEQFF.

The chain joins TRBV7-8 to TRBJ2-1, with D unclear. With 4 bases removed from V and 1 base from J, the gap between germline ends came to 14 bases. The CDR3 length is 16 residues. Looked up from germline, CDR1 is SGHVS and CDR2 is FQNEAQ. The CDR3 sequence: CASSSKRVESYNEQFF. In nucleotides, the CDR3 is TGTGCCAGCAGCTCCAAGAGAGTAGAATCCTACAATGAGCAGTTCTTC.

The chain has TRBV9 and TRBJ2-3; TRBD2 matches 11 bases. The junction had 6 bases not matched to a gene; V was cut back by 4 bases and J by 2 bases. Germline V gene lookup returns CDR1 SGDLS and CDR2 YYNGEE. The CDR3 spans 16 residues. CDR3: CASSTLAGDTTDTQYF. CDR3 nucleotide sequence: TGTGCCAGCAGCACACTAGCGGGGGACACCACAGATACGCAGTATTTT. The full variable domain, in which reference TRBV9 and TRBJ2-3 provide the parts outside the CDR3, is DSGVTQTPKHLITATGQRVTLRCSPRSGDLSVYWYQQSLDQGLQFLIQYYNGEERAKGNILERFSAQQFPDLHSELNLSSLELGDSALYFCASSTLAGDTTDTQYFGPGTRLTVL.

J is TRBJ2-1 and V is TRBV29-1; a possible D gene is TRBD1 (5 bases). In germline, CDR1 is SQVTM, CDR2 ANQGSEA. V dropped 3 bases and J dropped 9 bases, with 12 bases sitting between them. This CDR3 spans 12 amino acids. CDR3 loop: CSVERGQGEQFF. The CDR3, as DNA: TGCAGCGTTGAGAGAGGCCAGGGTGAGCAGTTCTTC.

This clone occurred once. The J gene is TRBJ1-4, the V gene TRBV27, with TRBD1 as a possible D gene (5 bases). The CDR3 is 15 residues long. V gave up 3 bases and J gave up 8 bases, with 16 bases separating them. Per the germline V gene, CDR1 is MNHEY and CDR2 is SMNVEV (reference sequence). CDR3 in DNA: TGTGCCAGCAGTTTCGCCGGGGTCCGGGGGGAAAAACTGTTTTTT. This translates into CASSFAGVRGEKLFF.

The chain couples TRBV7-3 to TRBJ2-3; D may be TRBD1 (5 bases). CDR1 and CDR2 from the germline V gene are SGHTA and FQGTGA. The CDR3 runs to 15 residues. V lost 0 bases to trimming and J lost 1 base, with 8 bases between them. The CDR3 bases are TGTGCCAGCAGCTTAACAGGGGTTGGCACAGATACGCAGTATTTT. It specifies CASSLTGVGTDTQYF. Variable domain in full (rest from reference TRBV7-3 and TRBJ2-3): GAGVSQTPSNKVTEKGKYVELRCDPISGHTALYWYRQSLGQGPEFLIYFQGTGAADDSGLPNDRFFAVRPEGSVSTLKIQRTERGDSAVYLCASSLTGVGTDTQYFGPGTRLTVL.

CDR3 residues: CASRIGASYSDTQYF. As DNA, the CDR3 is TGTGCCAGCAGAATAGGGGCTAGTTACTCGGATACGCAGTATTTT. The chain links TRBV7-2 to TRBJ2-3, with D possibly TRBD1 on 5 matching bases. Deletions cut 6 bases from V and 6 bases from J, with 19 bases between. The germline CDR1 and CDR2 sequences are SGHTA and FQGNSA. There are 15 residues in the CDR3.

The rearrangement joins TRBV20-1 to TRBJ2-5, with TRBD2 identical over 7 bases. The CDR3 spans 15 residues. Germline trimming cut 3 bases from V and 0 bases from J; bases unmatched to any gene: 7. The germline V gene encodes CDR1 DFQATT and CDR2 SNEGSKA (reference sequence). The CDR3 spells CSASFMGGNQETQYF. CDR3 nucleotide sequence: TGCAGTGCTAGTTTTATGGGGGGGAACCAAGAGACCCAGTACTTC.

J is TRBJ1-4 and V is TRBV9; 8 positions agree with TRBD1. The length of the CDR3 is 15 residues. Germline-derived CDR1 and CDR2 are SGDLS and YYNGEE. V shed 2 bases and J 3 bases; nucleotides not matched to a gene: 3. The CDR3 nucleotides read TGTGCCAGCAGCGTGCAGGGGGCGGCTAATGAAAAACTGTTTTTT. Translation gives CASSVQGAANEKLFF.

CDR3 in amino acids: CAYPKDREHEQFF. The CDR3 DNA reads as TGTGCCTACCCTAAGGACAGGGAACATGAGCAGTTCTTC. V is TRBV5-4 and J is TRBJ2-1, with 8 bases fitting TRBD1. Germline CDR1 is SGHNT and CDR2 is YYREEE (reference sequence). This CDR3 spans 13 amino acids. The J segment lost 8 bases and the V segment lost 10 bases, leaving 11 bases of the junction unmatched.

This clone was seen only once. The gene calls are TRBV19 and TRBJ2-7, with TRBD1 matching over 9 bases. The CDR3 is made up of 17 amino acids. V dropped 1 base and J dropped 1; count of bases not matched to a gene: 8. CDR1 is LNHDA and CDR2 is SQIVND in the germline V gene (reference sequence). The CDR3 is CASSIAGGQGSSYEQYF. The CDR3 DNA follows: TGTGCCAGTAGTATAGCGGGGGGACAGGGATCTTCCTACGAGCAGTACTTC.

This clone was recorded a few times. The J gene is TRBJ1-4, the V gene TRBV28; D gene uncertain. This CDR3 spans 13 amino acids. V was clipped by 5 bases and J by 4 bases, with 8 bases between them. Germline V lookup: CDR1 MDHEN, CDR2 SYDVKM. The CDR3 is CASSESFNEKLFF. The CDR3 nucleotides are TGTGCCAGCAGTGAGTCTTTTAATGAAAAACTGTTTTTT. Supplemented by reference TRBV28 and TRBJ1-4, the full variable domain reads DVKVTQSSRYLVKRTGEKVFLECVQDMDHENMFWYRQDPGLGLRLIYFSYDVKMKEKGDIPEGYSVSREKKERFSLILESASTNQTSMYLCASSESFNEKLFFGSGTQLSVL.

The chain couples TRBV4-3 to TRBJ2-1; possible D gene TRBD2, 5 bases. Per the germline V gene, CDR1 is LGHNA and CDR2 is YSLEER. The V gene lost 3 bases and the J gene lost 7 bases, with 22 bases spanning the gap. The CDR3 extends over 17 amino acids. The CDR3 sequence is CASSQLKERELGNEQFF. The CDR3 DNA sequence: TGCGCCAGCAGCCAGCTGAAGGAGAGGGAGCTGGGGAATGAGCAGTTCTTC.

The chain combines TRBV4-1 with TRBJ1-1; the D gene is possibly TRBD1 (6 bases). The V end was cut by 4 bases, the J end by 1 base, with 7 bases between. The CDR3 has 13 amino acids. Per the germline V gene, CDR1 is MGHRA and CDR2 is YSYEKL. The CDR3, as DNA: TGCGCCAGCAGCCCACAGGGGAACACTGAAGCTTTCTTT. Translating it yields CASSPQGNTEAFF.

The chain combines TRBV4-3 with TRBJ2-7; 10 bases are a match to TRBD1. Unmatched junction bases numbered 7, after V lost 2 bases and J lost 6 bases. Germline V CDR1 and CDR2: LGHNA, YSLEER. CDR3 length: 15 amino acids. CDR3: CASSQSGTGESEQYF. DNA of the CDR3: TGCGCCAGCAGCCAATCGGGGACAGGGGAGAGCGAGCAGTACTTC.

This clone was seen a handful of times. The chain employs TRBV29-1 and TRBJ1-1; no definite D call. V was shortened by 4 bases and J by 1 base, with 10 bases between the two germline ends. Germline assignment: CDR1 SQVTM and CDR2 ANQGSEA. The CDR3 sequence is 13 residues long. CDR3 loop: CSVASGWNTEAFF. In nucleotides, the CDR3 is TGCAGCGTTGCGAGCGGGTGGAACACTGAAGCTTTCTTT.

The V call is TRBV29-1, the J call TRBJ2-1, with D possibly being TRBD1 (5 bases). Germline V lookup: CDR1 SQVTM, CDR2 ANQGSEA. Between the trimmed V and J ends, which lost 0 bases and 0 bases, there was a span of 12 bases. CDR3 length: 16 residues. For the CDR3, the DNA is TGCAGCGTTGAAGATGGGTGGGGCACCTCCTACAATGAGCAGTTCTTC. Translation gives CSVEDGWGTSYNEQFF.